Listed here are 30 T cell receptor beta chains from one sample, sequenced in a study of shared T cell receptors in the human thymus (TCRdb year 2021). Library preparation employed the immunoSEQ multiplex PCR assay. TCRdb took over this immuneACCESS table, retaining in-frame rearrangements with V and J assigned. Such tables are incomplete; in checked studies, under half of the missing clones stem from an unresolved V gene, and the remainder is unexplained. In all, the sample holds 630,000 or so clones, and 87% of those were seen once. The ten largest clones take up roughly 0.0094% of the sample. These data were also reused for a study on human thymus T cells.

Specimen: thymocytes. The receptors shown here come from a boy under two years old with a congenital heart defect. Donor details come from another sample of the same person, matched by shared clones.

This chain uses TRBV2 with TRBJ2-3; D is possibly TRBD1 (5 bases). CDR1 is SNHLY, CDR2 FYNNEI, per germline. Trimming took off 6 bases at V and 5 bases at J, with 15 bases between the two ends. The CDR3 consists of 14 residues. The CDR3 loop reads CASRGESRGDTQYF. The CDR3 bases are TGTGCCAGCAGAGGCGAATCAAGGGGAGATACGCAGTATTTT.

The CDR3 sequence is CASSSEIIRNTEAFF. DNA for the CDR3: TGCGCCAGCAGCTCCGAGATCATACGGAACACTGAAGCTTTCTTT. The chain joins TRBV5-1 to TRBJ1-1; no definite D call. The CDR3 spans 15 residues. Per the germline V gene, CDR1 is SGHRS and CDR2 is YFSETQ. V lost 3 bases and J 1 base, leaving 13 bases between the germline ends. Full variable domain (rest looked up from reference TRBV5-1 and TRBJ1-1): KAGVTQTPRYLIKTRGQQVTLSCSPISGHRSVSWYQQTPGQGLQFLFEYFSETQRNKGNFPGRFSGRQFSNSRSEMNVSTLELGDSALYLCASSSEIIRNTEAFFGQGTRLTVV.

This clone was detected only a few times. The chain combines TRBV27 with TRBJ1-1, with 9 bases aligning to TRBD1. The V gene end was trimmed by 2 bases and the J gene end by 5 bases; junction bases not matched to a gene: 3. Germline loops: CDR1 MNHEY, CDR2 SMNVEV (reference sequence). The CDR3 has 14 residues. The CDR3 sequence is CASSLRGQGTEAFF. CDR3 nucleotide sequence: TGTGCCAGCAGTTTACGGGGACAGGGTACTGAAGCTTTCTTT.

The chain uses TRBV4-3 and TRBJ2-3; the D is unclear. This CDR3 is built from 15 residues. Trimming took off 0 bases at V and 1 base at J, with 8 bases between the two ends. Per the germline V gene, CDR1 is LGHNA and CDR2 is YSLEER. The chain's CDR3 is CASSQDGQGTDTQYF. The CDR3 DNA sequence: TGCGCCAGCAGCCAAGATGGGCAGGGCACAGATACGCAGTATTTT.

The V gene is TRBV25-1, the J gene TRBJ1-1; no firm D call. Trimming stripped 1 base from V and 1 base from J, with 13 bases between. The CDR3 runs 16 residues. Germline lookup yields CDR1 MGHDK and CDR2 SYGVNS. In DNA, the CDR3 is TGTGCCAGCAGTGAATCCCCGAGGGAGTCGAACACTGAAGCTTTCTTT. Residues: CASSESPRESNTEAFF.

The genes are TRBV28 and TRBJ2-1, with D possibly TRBD2 on 6 matching bases. Germline V gene lookup returns CDR1 MDHEN and CDR2 SYDVKM. The CDR3 totals 13 residues. Between the trimmed V and J ends, which lost 6 bases and 10 bases, there was a span of 16 bases. Here the CDR3 reads CASRKPGLSEQFF. Here the CDR3 DNA reads TGTGCCAGCAGAAAACCGGGACTCAGCGAGCAGTTCTTC.

This chain links TRBV11-2 with TRBJ2-7; TRBD1 matches at 8 bases. Trimming at V came to 6 bases and at J to 0 bases, leaving 7 bases not matched to a gene. The CDR3 loop spans 15 amino acids. Germline-derived CDR1 and CDR2 are SGHAT and FQNNGV. The CDR3 sequence is CASRENRGSSYEQYF. The CDR3 coding sequence is TGTGCCAGCAGGGAGAACAGGGGGAGCTCCTACGAGCAGTACTTC.

J is TRBJ2-1 and V is TRBV4-1, with a possible D match to TRBD2 (5 bases). CDR1 is MGHRA, CDR2 YSYEKL, per germline. V gave up 3 bases and J gave up 4 bases, with 7 bases separating them. The CDR3 sequence is 13 residues long. The CDR3 sequence is CASSQPGYNEQFF. As DNA, the CDR3 is TGCGCCAGCAGCCAGCCGGGGTACAATGAGCAGTTCTTC.

The gene calls are TRBV9 and TRBJ2-5, with 7 bases identical to TRBD2. The CDR3 length is 16 residues. Germline V gene sequence: CDR1 SGDLS, CDR2 YYNGEE. V trimming: 0 bases; J trimming: 3 bases; junction bases outside the gene matches: 8. The CDR3 DNA reads TGTGCCAGCAGCGTAGCTGCCGGGACTAATGAAGAGACCCAGTACTTC. This translates into CASSVAAGTNEETQYF.

The J gene is TRBJ2-7, the V gene TRBV11-2; 10 bases match TRBD2. V lost 0 bases, J lost 2 bases, and 1 base stayed unmatched. CDR1 is SGHAT and CDR2 is FQNNGV in the germline V gene. The CDR3 spans 15 residues. CDR3 nucleotides: TGTGCCAGCAGCTTAGACAGCGGGAGGGCCTACGAGCAGTACTTC. The encoded protein is CASSLDSGRAYEQYF.

In this sample, this clone turned up once. The chain joins TRBV7-9 to TRBJ1-1; TRBD1 matches 8 bases. CDR1 and CDR2 (germline): SEHNR, FQNEAQ (reference sequence). The CDR3 is made up of 14 amino acids. V was clipped by 5 bases and J by 1 base; unmatched bases: 3. The CDR3 coding sequence is TGTGCCAGCAGCGACGGACAGGGGAACACTGAAGCTTTCTTT. As protein: CASSDGQGNTEAFF.

The chain combines TRBV12-5 with TRBJ2-1, with D perhaps matching TRBD1 (5 bases). The V gene's germline CDR1 is LGHNT and CDR2 FRNRAP. V was trimmed by 10 bases and J by 5 bases, leaving 21 bases between them. The CDR3 has 15 amino acids. The CDR3 DNA sequence: TGTGCTATAGGAAAAGATGGGGTAGGGGACAATGAGCAGTTCTTC. Encoded protein: CAIGKDGVGDNEQFF.

V is TRBV19 and J is TRBJ2-3, with D maybe TRBD1 (5 bases). The V gene lost 6 bases and the J gene lost 4 bases, with 8 bases spanning the gap. CDR1 is LNHDA and CDR2 is SQIVND in the germline V gene (reference sequence). CDR3 size: 12 residues. The CDR3 here is CASSPGSDTQYF. The CDR3 DNA sequence: TGTGCCAGTAGCCCAGGGTCAGATACGCAGTATTTT.

This clone appeared once. This chain connects TRBV27 to TRBJ2-1, with 12 bases that match TRBD1. V was clipped by 5 bases and J by 8 bases; unmatched bases: 16. The CDR3 consists of 18 residues. The V gene's germline CDR1 is MNHEY and CDR2 SMNVEV (reference sequence). In DNA, the CDR3 is TGTGCCAGCAGTCTCCGCCTCGATCCGGGACAGGGGGCCCATGAGCAGTTCTTC. Residues: CASSLRLDPGQGAHEQFF.

Note on this clone: This sample also contains other DNA sequences that code for the same CDR3. The chain uses TRBV5-4 and TRBJ1-6; 9 bases align to TRBD1. The CDR3 extends over 15 amino acids. Trimming removed 4 bases from V and 5 bases from J; junction bases left unmatched: 4. Per the germline V gene, CDR1 is SGHNT and CDR2 is YYREEE (reference sequence). The CDR3 spells CASSGTGKDNSPLHF. The CDR3 nucleotides read TGTGCCAGCAGCGGGACAGGGAAGGATAATTCACCCCTCCACTTT.

The rearrangement joins TRBV7-2 to TRBJ2-3; TRBD2 matches 13 bases. CDR1 SGHTA and CDR2 FQGNSA come from the germline V gene. The trim removed 5 bases at V and 2 bases at J, leaving 7 bases unmatched. CDR3 size: 17 residues. The CDR3, as DNA: TGTGCCAGCAGCCTAAGACTAGCGGGGGGTTACACAGATACGCAGTATTTT. Protein sequence: CASSLRLAGGYTDTQYF.

CDR3 nucleotide sequence: TGTGCCAGCAGATACAGGGGACGTAACTATGGCTACACCTTC. This translates into CASRYRGRNYGYTF. The chain employs TRBV6-1 and TRBJ1-2; TRBD1 agrees at 7 bases. V lost 6 bases and J lost 1; bases outside the gene matches: 5. In germline, CDR1 is MNHNS, CDR2 SASEGT. CDR3 size: 14 residues.

The chain carries TRBV5-1 and TRBJ2-1, with 9 bases fitting TRBD1. V gave up 7 bases and J gave up 0 bases; unmatched junction bases: 2. The germline V gene encodes CDR1 SGHRS and CDR2 YFSETQ. There are 14 residues in the CDR3. The CDR3 loop reads CASGQGISYNEQFF. The DNA of the CDR3 is TGCGCCAGCGGACAGGGGATCTCCTACAATGAGCAGTTCTTC.

This chain uses TRBV28 with TRBJ1-1; D is unresolved. The V and J ends lost 6 bases and 4 bases respectively, with 15 bases between them. Germline V gene sequence: CDR1 MDHEN, CDR2 SYDVKM. The CDR3 totals 14 residues. The CDR3 nucleotides are TGTGCCAGCAGGGAGGGTATGGTAAGCACTGAAGCTTTCTTT. This sequence encodes CASREGMVSTEAFF. The whole variable domain, remainder taken from reference TRBV28 and TRBJ1-1, is DVKVTQSSRYLVKRTGEKVFLECVQDMDHENMFWYRQDPGLGLRLIYFSYDVKMKEKGDIPEGYSVSREKKERFSLILESASTNQTSMYLCASREGMVSTEAFFGQGTRLTVV.

This clone was seen a single time. The V gene is TRBV11-1, the J gene TRBJ1-1; 8 bases agree with TRBD1. The length of the CDR3 is 16 residues. V shed 0 bases and J 8 bases; nucleotides not matched to a gene: 11. Germline values: CDR1 SGHAT, CDR2 FQDESV (reference sequence). CDR3 region: CASSLATPGQEAEAFF. In DNA form, the CDR3 reads TGTGCCAGCAGCTTAGCAACTCCGGGACAGGAAGCAGAAGCTTTCTTT.

V usage is TRBV28 and J usage is TRBJ2-1; 9 bases fit TRBD2. There are 16 residues in the CDR3. The germline CDR1 and CDR2 sequences are MDHEN and SYDVKM. V was pared by 6 bases and J by 6 bases, with 12 bases of the junction left unmatched. In nucleotides, the CDR3 is TGTGCCAGCAGCCGGACTAGCGACACAAGCTCCAATGAGCAGTTCTTC. Amino acid sequence: CASSRTSDTSSNEQFF.

The chain is built from TRBV18 and TRBJ1-5; 9 nucleotides agree with TRBD1. This CDR3 spans 15 amino acids. Per the germline V gene, CDR1 is KGHSH and CDR2 is LQKENI. The junction had 9 bases not matched to a gene; V was cut back by 5 bases and J by 7 bases. The CDR3 DNA is TGTGCCAGCTCAACGTCGGACAGGGGAAAACAGCCCCAGCATTTT. Protein sequence: CASSTSDRGKQPQHF.

This clone is a singleton in its sample. The rearrangement links TRBV4-3 to TRBJ2-7, with D perhaps matching TRBD2 (5 bases). V dropped 4 bases and J dropped 1 base, with 20 bases sitting between them. The CDR3 spans 17 residues. Germline V gives CDR1 LGHNA, CDR2 YSLEER. CDR3 coding DNA: TGCGCCAGCAGCCCTAAGAGGGCGGCAGGTCCTTCCTACGAGCAGTACTTC. This sequence encodes CASSPKRAAGPSYEQYF.

The V gene is TRBV28, the J gene TRBJ1-2; no reliable D call. The CDR3 is 14 residues long. Trimming took off 3 bases at V and 4 bases at J, with 12 bases between the two ends. Germline V gene data show CDR1 as MDHEN and CDR2 as SYDVKM. This chain's CDR3 is CASSLCTELYGYTF. In DNA form, the CDR3 reads TGTGCCAGCAGTTTGTGTACAGAGCTCTATGGCTACACCTTC.

The chain couples TRBV7-9 to TRBJ2-7, with 11 bases that match TRBD2. The germline V gene has CDR1 SEHNR and CDR2 FQNEAQ (reference sequence). CDR3 length: 18 amino acids. V dropped 1 base and J dropped 0; count of bases not matched to a gene: 8. In DNA form, the CDR3 reads TGTGCCAGCAGCTTAGAGGGGACTAGCGGCCCCCTCTCCTACGAGCAGTACTTC. Amino acid sequence: CASSLEGTSGPLSYEQYF.

This clone came up a few times. The chain joins TRBV10-3 to TRBJ2-3; D perhaps matches TRBD2 (7 bases). The CDR3 sequence is 16 residues long. Germline V CDR1 and CDR2: ENHRY, SYGVKD. The ends were cut back, 3 bases at V and 2 bases at J, with 15 bases in the middle. This CDR3 reads CAISDDGGGYTDTQYF. The DNA for the CDR3 is TGTGCCATCAGTGATGACGGCGGGGGCTACACAGATACGCAGTATTTT.

The genes are TRBV11-2 and TRBJ2-5, with TRBD1 matching 8 bases. Unmatched junction bases numbered 8, after V lost 0 bases and J lost 2 bases. This CDR3 spans 17 amino acids. Germline V gene lookup returns CDR1 SGHAT and CDR2 FQNNGV. CDR3 bases: TGTGCCAGCAGCTTAGATTTTAACAGGGGGAGGCAAGAGACCCAGTACTTC. As protein: CASSLDFNRGRQETQYF.

The chain employs TRBV28 and TRBJ2-7; D may be TRBD1 (5 bases). V dropped 7 bases and J dropped 2 bases, with 15 bases sitting between them. Germline CDR1 reads MDHEN; CDR2 reads SYDVKM. This CDR3 contains 14 residues. CDR3 in amino acids: CASIPRRQPYEQYF. CDR3 DNA sequence: TGTGCCAGCATCCCCCGGAGACAGCCCTACGAGCAGTACTTC.

Turning to this clone: The junction does not match germline at one end; this may be a read error. CDR3 sequence (DNA): TGTGCCAGCAGCTTGGGGACTGGACAGCCGGAAGGAAATACTTTT. Translating it yields CASSLGTGQPEGNTF. The chain uses TRBV5-6 and TRBJ1-4, with D perhaps TRBD1 (6 bases). Per germline, CDR1 SGHDT and CDR2 YYEEEE. The CDR3 loop spans 15 amino acids.

The chain recombines TRBV21-1 with TRBJ1-1; the DNA was not compared with TRBD1, the D call given in the table. TRBV21-1 is marked as a pseudogene. This CDR3 contains 11 residues. CDR3 in amino acids: CASRIQGEAFF. The CDR3 DNA follows: TGTGCCAGCCGCATCCAGGGTGAAGCTTTCTTT.